The rows below give T cell receptor beta chains drawn from one sample of a study of human T cells and chemical hapten exposure. TCRdb recomputed calls from the RACE reads with MiXCR, one row per CDR3 protein. The data contain some 57,000 distinct CDR3 sequences, around 9.4% of them singletons. The input for sequencing was whole blood, taken in connection with sensitization to the hapten diphenylcyclopropenone (DPC). These receptors all come from a woman in her 50s with alopecia areata. Some clones in this sample may be carry-over from other donors' samples. The CDR3 runs from the conserved cysteine through the conserved F or W. The D gene is left open where the match is weak. Not all rows give a size; the values are once, few, many and, for expanded clones, a class.

cdr3_aa | cdr3_nt | v_call | clone_size | d_call | j_call
CASSLTLAGADTQYF | TGTGCCAGCAGTTTAACCCTAGCGGGAGCAGATACGCAGTATTTT | TRBV12-3/TRBV12-4 | few | TRBD2 | TRBJ2-3
CASSLNWQSNSPLHF | TGTGCCAGCAGCTTGAATTGGCAGAGTAATTCACCCCTCCACTTT | TRBV5-4 | few | . | TRBJ1-6
CASSDRGQYEQYF | TGTGCCAGCAGTGACAGGGGACAGTACGAGCAGTACTTC | TRBV12-3/TRBV12-4 | . | TRBD1 | TRBJ2-7
CSVVGVTDTGELFF | TGCAGCGTTGTTGGGGTGACGGACACCGGGGAGCTGTTTTTT | TRBV29-1 | . | . | TRBJ2-2
CASRPAGRPQGVTDTQYF | TGCGCCAGCAGGCCCGCCGGGAGGCCTCAAGGAGTCACAGATACGCAGTATTTT | TRBV5-1 | few | TRBD2 | TRBJ2-3
CASSPPSGHDTDTQYF | TGTGCCAGCTCACCACCGTCGGGCCACGACACAGATACGCAGTATTTT | TRBV18 | few | . | TRBJ2-3
CASSFPQGGDTQYF | TGTGCCAGCAGCTTTCCACAGGGGGGAGATACGCAGTATTTT | TRBV5-6 | few | TRBD1 | TRBJ2-3
CAGRDIFSPLHF | TGTGCCGGCAGGGACATATTCTCACCCCTCCACTTT | TRBV6-2/TRBV6-3 | . | . | TRBJ1-6
CASSTRIGAGIDTQYF | TGTGCCAGCTCCACCCGCATAGGAGCCGGCATAGATACGCAGTATTTT | TRBV18 | . | . | TRBJ2-3
CAISSRTELYGYTF | TGTGCCATCAGTTCCCGGACGGAACTCTATGGCTACACCTTC | TRBV10-3 | . | . | TRBJ1-2
CASSQDLTLQETQYF | TGCGCCAGCAGCCAAGATTTGACTTTACAAGAGACCCAGTACTTC | TRBV4-1 | . | . | TRBJ2-5
CASGPPMGKAFF | TGTGCCAGCGGACCCCCGATGGGGAAAGCTTTCTTT | TRBV25-1 | many | . | TRBJ1-1
CATWGLLNEQFF | TGTGCCACCTGGGGACTGCTCAATGAGCAGTTCTTC | TRBV19 | . | . | TRBJ2-1
CASRLAGSSYNEQFF | TGCGCCAGCAGGTTAGCGGGAAGCTCCTACAATGAGCAGTTCTTC | TRBV5-1 | . | TRBD2 | TRBJ2-1
CASNARTPYGYTF | TGTGCCAGCAATGCGCGGACGCCTTATGGCTACACCTTC | TRBV28 | few | . | TRBJ1-2
CASSSSGRAVAGELFF | TGTGCCAGCAGTAGTAGCGGGAGGGCCGTCGCCGGGGAGCTGTTTTTT | TRBV6-5 | few | TRBD2 | TRBJ2-2
CASSFQGVQPQHF | TGTGCCAGCAGTTTCCAGGGAGTTCAGCCCCAGCATTTT | TRBV12-3/TRBV12-4 | many | . | TRBJ1-5
CASSPAGELFF | TGTGCCAGCAGTCCCGCCGGGGAGCTGTTTTTT | TRBV6-2/TRBV6-3 | . | . | TRBJ2-2
CASSPGLTDTQYF | TGTGCCAGCAGCCCGGGACTCACAGATACGCAGTATTTT | TRBV11-3 | many | . | TRBJ2-3